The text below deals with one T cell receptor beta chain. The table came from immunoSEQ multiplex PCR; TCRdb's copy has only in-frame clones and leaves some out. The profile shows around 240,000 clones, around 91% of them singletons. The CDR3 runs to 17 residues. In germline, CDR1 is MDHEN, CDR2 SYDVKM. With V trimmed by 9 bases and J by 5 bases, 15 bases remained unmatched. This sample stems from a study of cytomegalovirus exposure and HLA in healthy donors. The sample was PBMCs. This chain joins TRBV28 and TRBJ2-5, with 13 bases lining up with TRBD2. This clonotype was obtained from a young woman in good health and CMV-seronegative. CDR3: CASGLAGETPSWETQYF. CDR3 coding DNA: TGTGCCAGTGGACTAGCGGGGGAGACCCCTAGTTGGGAGACCCAGTACTTC. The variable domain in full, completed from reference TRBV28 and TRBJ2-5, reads DVKVTQSSRYLVKRTGEKVFLECVQDMDHENMFWYRQDPGLGLRLIYFSYDVKMKEKGDIPEGYSVSREKKERFSLILESASTNQTSMYLCASGLAGETPSWETQYFGPGTRLLVL.